Shown below are 7 T cell receptor beta chains from a single sample sequenced in a study of T cells in Graves' hyperthyroidism and ophthalmopathy. Researchers amplified the TCR beta CDR3 regions from RNA transcripts. The HTBI primer set served for first-round RT-PCR of the TCR CDR3. TCRdb independently ran MiXCR on the multiplex PCR reads; one entry per CDR3 protein. Seen here are 370,000 or so distinct CDR3 sequences, approximately 25% observed once, and the top ten hold roughly 70%. Sequenced sample: blood. These receptors came from a man in his fifties or sixties with Graves' hyperthyroidism.

The CDR3 loop is CASREELNTGELFF. The DNA of the CDR3 is TGCGCCAGCAGAGAAGAATTGAACACCGGGGAGCTGTTTTTT. V and J are TRBV5-1 and TRBJ2-2; D gene ambiguous. The length of the CDR3 is 14 residues. The ends were cut back, 5 bases at V and 1 base at J, with 9 bases in the middle. In germline, CDR1 is SGHRS, CDR2 YFSETQ. Together with reference TRBV5-1 and TRBJ2-2, the CDR3 gives the full variable domain: KAGVTQTPRYLIKTRGQQVTLSCSPISGHRSVSWYQQTPGQGLQFLFEYFSETQRNKGNFPGRFSGRQFSNSRSEMNVSTLELGDSALYLCASREELNTGELFFGEGSRLTVL.

This clonotype was seen ten or more times. CDR3 residues: CASSLGGGGNTEAFF. The CDR3 nucleotides read TGTGCCAGCAGTTTAGGAGGGGGTGGGAACACTGAAGCTTTCTTT. The chain carries TRBV12-3 or TRBV12-4 and TRBJ1-1; D possibly corresponds to TRBD1 (6 bases). Trimming shortened V by 1 base and J by 1 base, and 10 bases separated the two germline ends. The CDR3 runs to 15 residues.

This clonotype was observed a few times. The J gene is TRBJ2-1, the V gene TRBV20-1; 13 bases align to TRBD2. This CDR3 has 14 residues. The V gene's germline CDR1 is DFQATT and CDR2 SNEGSKA (reference sequence). Trimming cost V 3 bases and J 10 bases; bases outside gene matches: 6. This chain's CDR3 is CSASTSGRAGEQFF. As DNA, the CDR3 is TGCAGTGCTAGTACTAGCGGGAGGGCAGGGGAGCAGTTCTTC.

This clonotype turned up a few times. V usage is TRBV28 and J usage is TRBJ1-5; 12 nucleotides line up with TRBD1. In germline, CDR1 is MDHEN, CDR2 SYDVKM. This CDR3 has 18 residues. V shed 3 bases, J shed 0 bases, and the junction held 6 bases outside the gene matches. The CDR3 DNA is TGTGCCAGCAGTTTCTGGGACAGGGGGCATTCTAGCAATCAGCCCCAGCATTTT. Translation gives CASSFWDRGHSSNQPQHF.

The rearrangement joins TRBV12-5 to TRBJ2-1; the match to TRBD2 covers 10 bases. Germline lookup yields CDR1 LGHNT and CDR2 FRNRAP. Trimming at V came to 5 bases and at J to 0 bases, leaving 7 bases not matched to a gene. There are 17 residues in the CDR3. This CDR3 reads CASGLGLAQSSYNEQFF. The CDR3 DNA is TGTGCTAGTGGTCTGGGACTAGCGCAAAGCTCCTACAATGAGCAGTTCTTC.

This clonotype showed up many times. This sequence joins TRBV5-1 and TRBJ2-1; D unclear. V lost 1 base to trimming and J lost 0 bases, with 14 bases between them. The V gene's germline CDR1 is SGHRS and CDR2 YFSETQ. CDR3 length equals 17 residues. CDR3 sequence: CASSLYSSASSYNEQFF. In nucleotides, the CDR3 is TGCGCCAGCAGCTTGTACTCGAGCGCTAGCTCCTACAATGAGCAGTTCTTC. Supplemented by reference TRBV5-1 and TRBJ2-1, the full variable domain reads KAGVTQTPRYLIKTRGQQVTLSCSPISGHRSVSWYQQTPGQGLQFLFEYFSETQRNKGNFPGRFSGRQFSNSRSEMNVSTLELGDSALYLCASSLYSSASSYNEQFFGPGTRLTVL.

This clonotype occurred a few times. The chain links TRBV3-1 to TRBJ1-5; tentative D call: TRBD1 (5 bases). The V gene's germline CDR1 is LGHDT and CDR2 YNNKEL (reference sequence). V was cut by 0 bases and J by 8 bases, with 8 bases left in between. The CDR3 extends over 13 amino acids. The CDR3, as DNA: TGTGCCAGCAGCCAAGATTGGACAAAGCCCCAGCATTTT. As protein: CASSQDWTKPQHF.